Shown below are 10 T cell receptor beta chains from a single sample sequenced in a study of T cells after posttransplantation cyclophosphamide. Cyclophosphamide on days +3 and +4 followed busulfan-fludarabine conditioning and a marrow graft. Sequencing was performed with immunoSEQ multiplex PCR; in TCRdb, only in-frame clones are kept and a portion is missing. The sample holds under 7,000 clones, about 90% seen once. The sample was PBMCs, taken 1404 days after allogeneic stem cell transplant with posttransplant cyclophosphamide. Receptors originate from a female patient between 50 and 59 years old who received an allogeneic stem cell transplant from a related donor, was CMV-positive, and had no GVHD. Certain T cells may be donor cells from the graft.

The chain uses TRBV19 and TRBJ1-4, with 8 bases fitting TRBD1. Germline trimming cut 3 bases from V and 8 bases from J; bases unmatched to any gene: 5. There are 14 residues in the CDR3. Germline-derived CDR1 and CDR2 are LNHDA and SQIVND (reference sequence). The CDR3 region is CASSIRQGYEKLFF. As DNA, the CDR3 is TGTGCCAGTAGTATCCGACAGGGGTACGAAAAACTGTTTTTT. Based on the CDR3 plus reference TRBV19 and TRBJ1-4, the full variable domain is DGGITQSPKYLFRKEGQNVTLSCEQNLNHDAMYWYRQDPGQGLRLIYYSQIVNDFQKGDIAEGYSVSREKKESFPLTVTSAQKNPTAFYLCASSIRQGYEKLFFGSGTQLSVL.

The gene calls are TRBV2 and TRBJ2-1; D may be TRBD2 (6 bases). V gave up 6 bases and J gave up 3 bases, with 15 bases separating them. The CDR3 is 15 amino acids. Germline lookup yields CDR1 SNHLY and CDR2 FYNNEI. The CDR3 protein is CASSNRGSYYNEQFF. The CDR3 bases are TGTGCCAGCAGCAATCGGGGGTCCTACTACAATGAGCAGTTCTTC.

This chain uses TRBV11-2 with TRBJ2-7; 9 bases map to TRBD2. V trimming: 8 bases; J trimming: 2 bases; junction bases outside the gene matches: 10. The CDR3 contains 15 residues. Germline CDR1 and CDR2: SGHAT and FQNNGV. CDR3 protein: CASGVVAGVPYEQYF. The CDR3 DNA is TGTGCCAGCGGGGTCGTAGCGGGAGTTCCCTACGAGCAGTACTTC.

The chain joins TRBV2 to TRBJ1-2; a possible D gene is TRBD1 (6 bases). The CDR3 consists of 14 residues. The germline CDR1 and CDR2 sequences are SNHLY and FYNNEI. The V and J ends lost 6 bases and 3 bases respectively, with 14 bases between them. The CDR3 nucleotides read TGTGCCAGCAGCCCCCAGCAGGGGTACTATGGCTACACCTTC. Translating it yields CASSPQQGYYGYTF.

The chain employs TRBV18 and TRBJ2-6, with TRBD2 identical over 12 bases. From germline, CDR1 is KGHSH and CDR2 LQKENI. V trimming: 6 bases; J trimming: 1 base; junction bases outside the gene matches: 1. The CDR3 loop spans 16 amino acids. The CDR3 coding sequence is TGTGCCAGCTCGACTAGCGGGGGTTCTGGGGCCAACGTCCTGACTTTC. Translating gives CASSTSGGSGANVLTF.

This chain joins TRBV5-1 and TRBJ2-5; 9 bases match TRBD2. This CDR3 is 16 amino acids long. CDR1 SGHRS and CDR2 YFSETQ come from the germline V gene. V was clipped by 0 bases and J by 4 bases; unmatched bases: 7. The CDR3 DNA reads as TGCGCCAGCAGCTTGGGAGCGGGAGGAAGGGTAGAGACCCAGTACTTC. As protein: CASSLGAGGRVETQYF.

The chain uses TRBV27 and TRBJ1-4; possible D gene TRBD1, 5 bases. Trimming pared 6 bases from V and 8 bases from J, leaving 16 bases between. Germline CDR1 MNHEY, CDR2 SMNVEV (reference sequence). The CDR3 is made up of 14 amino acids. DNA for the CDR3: TGTGCCAGCAGCCTGGACACCTTGGGGGAAAAACTGTTTTTT. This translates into CASSLDTLGEKLFF. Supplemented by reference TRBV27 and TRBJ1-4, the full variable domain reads EAQVTQNPRYLITVTGKKLTVTCSQNMNHEYMSWYRQDPGLGLRQIYYSMNVEVTDKGDVPEGYKVSRKEKRNFPLILESPSPNQTSLYFCASSLDTLGEKLFFGSGTQLSVL.

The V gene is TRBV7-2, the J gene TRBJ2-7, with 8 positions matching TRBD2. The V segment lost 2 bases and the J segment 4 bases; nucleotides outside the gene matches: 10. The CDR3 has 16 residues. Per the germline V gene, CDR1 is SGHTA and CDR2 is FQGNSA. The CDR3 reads CASSLPPGLDSYEQYF. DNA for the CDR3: TGTGCCAGCAGCTTACCACCGGGACTAGATAGTTACGAGCAGTACTTC.

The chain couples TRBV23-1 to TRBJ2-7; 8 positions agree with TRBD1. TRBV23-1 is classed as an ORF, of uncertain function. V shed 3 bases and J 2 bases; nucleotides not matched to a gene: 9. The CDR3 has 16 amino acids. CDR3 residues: CASSHFTRTGTYEQYF. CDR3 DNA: TGCGCCAGCAGTCACTTTACCCGGACAGGGACCTACGAGCAGTACTTC.

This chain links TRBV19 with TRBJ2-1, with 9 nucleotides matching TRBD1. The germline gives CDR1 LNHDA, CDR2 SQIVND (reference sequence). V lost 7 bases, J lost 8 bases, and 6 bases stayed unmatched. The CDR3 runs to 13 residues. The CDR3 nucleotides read TGTGCCAGTACAACTTACAGGGGGCATGAGCAGTTCTTC. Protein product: CASTTYRGHEQFF.